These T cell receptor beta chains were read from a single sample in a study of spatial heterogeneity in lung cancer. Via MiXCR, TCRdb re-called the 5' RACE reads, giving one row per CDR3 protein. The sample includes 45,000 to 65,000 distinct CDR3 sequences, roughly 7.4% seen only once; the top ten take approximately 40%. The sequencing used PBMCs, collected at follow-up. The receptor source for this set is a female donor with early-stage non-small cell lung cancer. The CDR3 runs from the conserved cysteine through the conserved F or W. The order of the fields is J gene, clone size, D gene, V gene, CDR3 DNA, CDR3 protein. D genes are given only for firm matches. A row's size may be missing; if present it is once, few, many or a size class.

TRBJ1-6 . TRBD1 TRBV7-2 TGTGCCAGCAGCCCAGCCCGACAGGGCGGTTCCTATAATTCACCCCTCCACTTT CASSPARQGGSYNSPLHF
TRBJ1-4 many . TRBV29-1 TGCAGCTACGTTGGAGGGGAAAAACTGTTTTTT CSYVGGEKLFF
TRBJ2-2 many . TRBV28 TGTGCCAGCAGTTTGGTTGGGGAGCTGTTTTTT CASSLVGELFF
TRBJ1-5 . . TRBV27 TGTGCCAGCAGCCACCTGGGGGAATGGAGTCAGCCCCAGCATTTT CASSHLGEWSQPQHF
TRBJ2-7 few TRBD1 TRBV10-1 TGCGCCAGCAGTGAGTCCGGGACAGGGGCCTACGAGCAGTACTTC CASSESGTGAYEQYF
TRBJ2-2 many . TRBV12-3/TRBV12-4 TGTGCCAGCACAGAGGTACCGAACACCGGGGAGCTGTTTTTT CASTEVPNTGELFF
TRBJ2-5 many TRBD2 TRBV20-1 TGCAGTGCTAGAAAACTAGCGGGAGCCGGGAGCAAAGAGACCCAGTACTTC CSARKLAGAGSKETQYF
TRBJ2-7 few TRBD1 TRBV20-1 TGCAGTGCTCTCCCCGGCCAGGGGGTTTACGAGCAGTACTTC CSALPGQGVYEQYF
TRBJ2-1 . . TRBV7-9 TGTGCCAGCAGCTCCCTCGACGGGGGAAGCTACAATGAGCAGTTCTTC CASSSLDGGSYNEQFF
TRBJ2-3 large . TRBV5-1 TGCGCCAGCAGCTTCCTAACAGGCGGAGATACGCAGTATTTT CASSFLTGGDTQYF
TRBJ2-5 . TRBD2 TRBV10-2 TGCGCCAGCAGGGAGAGCGGGGGGGGGGAGACCCAGTACTTC CASRESGGGETQYF
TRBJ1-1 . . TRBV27 TGTGCCAGCAGTTTATCGGGACTCTCCCGGGGCACTGAAGCTTTCTTT CASSLSGLSRGTEAFF
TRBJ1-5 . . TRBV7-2 TGTGCCAGCAGCTCTTACTCTGGTCAGCCCCAGCATTTT CASSSYSGQPQHF
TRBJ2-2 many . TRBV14 TGTGCCAGCAGCCATGACTACACCGGGGAGCTGTTTTTT CASSHDYTGELFF
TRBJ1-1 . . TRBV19 TGTGCCAGTAGTAGTGGGGCGCAAGGCACTGAAGCTTTCTTT CASSSGAQGTEAFF
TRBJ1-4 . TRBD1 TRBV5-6 TGTGCCAGCAGACGTTCCGGGACAGGTCCTGAAAAACTGTTTTTT CASRRSGTGPEKLFF
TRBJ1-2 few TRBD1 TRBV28 TGTGCCAGCAGGATCACCGGGACAGGGCATGGCTACACCTTC CASRITGTGHGYTF
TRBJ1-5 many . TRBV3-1 TGTGCCAGCAGCCCGATGGGGGGCAATCAGCCCCAGCATTTT CASSPMGGNQPQHF
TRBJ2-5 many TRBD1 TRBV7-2 TGTGCCAGCAGCTTACAGCACGGACAGGCCGGGACCCAGTACTTC CASSLQHGQAGTQYF
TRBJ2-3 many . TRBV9 TGTGCCAGCAGCGTAGCCCTAAAGGGCACAGATACGCAGTATTTT CASSVALKGTDTQYF
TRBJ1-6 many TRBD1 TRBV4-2 TGTGCCAGCAGCCAAGGAGACAGGGGCAATTCACCCCTCCACTTT CASSQGDRGNSPLHF
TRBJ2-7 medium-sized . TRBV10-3 TGTGCCATCAGTGTAAAGCAGGAATACGAGCAGTACTTC CAISVKQEYEQYF
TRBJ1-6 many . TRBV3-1 TGTGCCAGCAGCCAAGCACTGGGGGCGAATTCACCCCTCCACTTT CASSQALGANSPLHF
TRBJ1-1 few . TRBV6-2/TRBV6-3 TGTGCCAGCAGCGGACAGCACAACACTGAAGCTTTCTTT CASSGQHNTEAFF
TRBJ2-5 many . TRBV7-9 TGCGCCAGCAGCTTGGCCGAGACCCAGTACTTC CASSLAETQYF
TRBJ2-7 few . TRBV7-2 TGTGCCAGCAGCTCCGGGGGCCAGCAGTACTTC CASSSGGQQYF
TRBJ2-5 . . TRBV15 TGTGCCACCAGGAGTAGGGGGGTTGGGGAGACCCAGTACTTC CATRSRGVGETQYF
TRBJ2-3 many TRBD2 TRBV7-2 TGTGCCACCTCAAGCGGGGGGGGTAGCACAGATACGCAGTATTTT CATSSGGGSTDTQYF
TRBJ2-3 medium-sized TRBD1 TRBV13 TGTGCCAGCAGCTCACAGGGGGCGCAGGGAGATACGCAGTATTTT CASSSQGAQGDTQYF
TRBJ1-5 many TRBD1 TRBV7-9 TGTGCCAGCAGCTTATTAAGACAGGGGGACGGGCCCCAGCATTTT CASSLLRQGDGPQHF
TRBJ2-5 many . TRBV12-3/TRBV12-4 TGTGCCAGCAGTCCCAAGAGAAGGGGGTTACAAGAGACCCAGTACTTC CASSPKRRGLQETQYF
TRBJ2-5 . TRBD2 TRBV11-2 TGTGCCAGCAGCTTAGTCGCTAGCGGGCAGACCCAGTACTTC CASSLVASGQTQYF
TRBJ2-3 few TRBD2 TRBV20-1 TGCAGTGCTAGAGACGGGACTAGTAGGACAGATACGCAGTATTTT CSARDGTSRTDTQYF
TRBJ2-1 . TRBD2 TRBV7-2 TGTGCCAGCAGCTTAGCGGAGTGGGCGGGGGTTGGCAATGAGCAGTTCTTC CASSLAEWAGVGNEQFF
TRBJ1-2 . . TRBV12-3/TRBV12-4 TGTGCCAGCAGTCAACCTCGGCAGGCCGATCTTGGCTATGGCTACACCTTC CASSQPRQADLGYGYTF
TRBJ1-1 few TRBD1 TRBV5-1 TGCGCCAGCAGCTTGGAGGGGGCGACTTTCGTGGCTTTCTTT CASSLEGATFVAFF
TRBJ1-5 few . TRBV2 TGTGCCAGCAGTGAACAGGGGCTGGAGGGTCAGCCCCAGCATTTT CASSEQGLEGQPQHF
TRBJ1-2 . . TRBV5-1 TGCGCCAGCAGCTTGAGTGGAGGGACTAACTATGGCTACACCTTC CASSLSGGTNYGYTF
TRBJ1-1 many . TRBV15 TGTGCCACCAGCAGAGTAGGCAACACTGAAGCTTTCTTT CATSRVGNTEAFF
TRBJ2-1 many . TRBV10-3 TGTGCCATCAGTCACAGGCCCGTCCGGTACAATGAGCAGTTCTTC CAISHRPVRYNEQFF
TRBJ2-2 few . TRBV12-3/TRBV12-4 TGTGCCAGCAGTTTTCTACAGGGCGCGAACACCGGGGAGCTGTTTTTT CASSFLQGANTGELFF
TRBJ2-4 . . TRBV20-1 TGCAGTGCGAGTGGCAGTATATCCAAAAACATTCAGTACTTC CSASGSISKNIQYF
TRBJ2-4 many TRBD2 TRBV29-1 TGCAGCGTTGAGCGGGGGAAAAACATTCAGTACTTC CSVERGKNIQYF
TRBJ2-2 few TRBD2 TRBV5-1 TGCGCCAGCAGCTTGTTGCTAGCGGGCTACGCGAACACCGGGGAGCTGTTTTTT CASSLLLAGYANTGELFF
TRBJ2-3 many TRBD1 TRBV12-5 TGTGCTAGTGGTTTTTATTTAGGGGGCCTAGATACGCAGTATTTT CASGFYLGGLDTQYF
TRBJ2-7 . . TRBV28 TGTGCCAGCAGTTTACCCGGACGGCCCCTACGAGTGCAGTACTTC CASSLPGRPLRVQYF
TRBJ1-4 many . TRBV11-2 TGTGCCAGCAGCAGCCGGGCCCCCGAGAAGCGACTGTTTTTT CASSSRAPEKRLFF
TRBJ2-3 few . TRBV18 TGTGCCAGCTCTCGTCTCGGGCTAGTTGAAGATACGCAGTATTTT CASSRLGLVEDTQYF
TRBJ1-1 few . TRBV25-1 TGTGCCAGCAGTGGGTTCGGTAGGGAAACTGAAGCTTTCTTT CASSGFGRETEAFF
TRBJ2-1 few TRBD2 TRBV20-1 TGCAGTGCTAGAGAGACTAGCCTCCGCTTTAAGCAGTTCTTC CSARETSLRFKQFF
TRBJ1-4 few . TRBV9 TGTGCCAGCAGCGTAGAACCTCTCCCTGCGGGTAATAATGAAAAACTGTTTTTT CASSVEPLPAGNNEKLFF
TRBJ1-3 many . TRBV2 TGTGCGAGAATGGGGGTCTCTGGAAACACCATATATTTT CARMGVSGNTIYF
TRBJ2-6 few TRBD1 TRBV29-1 TGCAGCGTGTCGACAGGGGGCTCTGGGGCCAACGTCCTGACTTTC CSVSTGGSGANVLTF
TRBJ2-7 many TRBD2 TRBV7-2 TGTGCCAGCAGCCTAACCCGCCCGGGGGGCTACGAGCAGTACTTC CASSLTRPGGYEQYF
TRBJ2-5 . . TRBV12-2 TGTGCAAGTCGCTTCAGGACTAGCGGCCAACGGACCCAGTACTTC CASRFRTSGQRTQYF